This T cell receptor beta chain stems from a study of OX40 agonist ivuxolimab in advanced cancers. At the level of the study: Checkpoint inhibitors had been given previously to 35% to 50% of patients. Of the patients, three showed partial responses, one with hepatocellular carcinoma and two with cutaneous melanoma. Overall study findings and caveats: Patients who responded partially at 0.1-3.0 mg/kg showed clonal expansion ranking among the lowest. Expanded peripheral T-cell antigen specificity went undetermined.

Method: immunoSEQ multiplex PCR; TCRdb's copy keeps in-frame clones and lacks some. The sample holds 70,000 or so clones; more than 85% are singletons and the top ten take approximately 7.7%. On this clone itself: Its specificity is not known.

Germline values: CDR1 MNHNS, CDR2 SASEGT. Trimming shortened V by 8 bases and J by 3 bases, and 4 bases separated the two germline ends. This CDR3 is built from 10 residues. Sequencing used CD4+ or CD8+ T cells sorted from blood, obtained in a trial of the OX40 agonist ivuxolimab. The J gene is TRBJ1-2, the V gene TRBV6-1; D uncertain. This TCR derives from an adult with an advanced solid tumor such as melanoma, head and neck, liver or kidney cancer. The DNA for the CDR3 is TGTGCCAGCTACGACTATGGCTACACCTTC. This sequence encodes CASYDYGYTF.